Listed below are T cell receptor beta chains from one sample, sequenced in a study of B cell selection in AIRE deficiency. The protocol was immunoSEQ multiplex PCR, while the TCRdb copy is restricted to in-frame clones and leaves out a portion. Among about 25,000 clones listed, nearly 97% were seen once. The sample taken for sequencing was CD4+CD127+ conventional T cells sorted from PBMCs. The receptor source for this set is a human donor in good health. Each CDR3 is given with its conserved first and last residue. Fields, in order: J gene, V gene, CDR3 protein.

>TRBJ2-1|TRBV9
CASSVALTGNEQFF
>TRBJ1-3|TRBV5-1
CASSLAGIKLGNTIYF
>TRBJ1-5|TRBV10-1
CASSESKGQSDQPQHF
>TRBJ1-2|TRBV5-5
CASSLYQRSVEDYGYTF
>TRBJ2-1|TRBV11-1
CASSQTQVAGGGNEQFF
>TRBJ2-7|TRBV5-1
CASSFQGTYEQYF
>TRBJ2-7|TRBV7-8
CASSLQGSEQYF
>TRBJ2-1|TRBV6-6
CASSYGRRARAEQFF
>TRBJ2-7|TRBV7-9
CASSPAGKPYEQYF
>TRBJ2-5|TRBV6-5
CASSILGQTATQYF
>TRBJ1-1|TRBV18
CASSSTQGHMNTEAFF
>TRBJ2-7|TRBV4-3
CASSQPLRTGRYEQYF
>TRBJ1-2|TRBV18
CASSPGGTNYGYTF
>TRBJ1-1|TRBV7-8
CASSYPGQVENTEAFF
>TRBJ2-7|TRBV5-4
CASSSDYGLGGSYEQYF
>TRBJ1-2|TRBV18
CASSPPNRQLYGYTF